This record covers a single T cell receptor (beta chain). Template amounts of roughly 300 ng DNA, about 30,000 T cell genomes, were employed in unsorted PBMC replicate PCRs. The repertoire was sequenced with immunoSEQ multiplex PCR; TCRdb's copy has only in-frame clones and lacks some. The sample has roughly 450,000 clones; 79% are singletons. This entry belongs to a study of shared clonotypes between healthy human individuals. This CDR3 has 13 residues. V lost 4 bases, J lost 8 bases, and 15 bases lay in between. Germline CDR1 reads SGHTS; CDR2 reads YDEGEE. All donors were healthy HIV-negative adults lacking recent acute infections or vaccinations.

This chain connects TRBV5-8 to TRBJ1-2; no definite D call. What was sequenced was PBMCs. This TCR came from a woman aged 40 to 55 in good health. Some clones in this sample may be carry-over from other donors' samples. This CDR3 is CASSPDRVWGYTF. As DNA, the CDR3 is TGTGCCAGCAGCCCGGACCGGGTTTGGGGCTACACCTTC.